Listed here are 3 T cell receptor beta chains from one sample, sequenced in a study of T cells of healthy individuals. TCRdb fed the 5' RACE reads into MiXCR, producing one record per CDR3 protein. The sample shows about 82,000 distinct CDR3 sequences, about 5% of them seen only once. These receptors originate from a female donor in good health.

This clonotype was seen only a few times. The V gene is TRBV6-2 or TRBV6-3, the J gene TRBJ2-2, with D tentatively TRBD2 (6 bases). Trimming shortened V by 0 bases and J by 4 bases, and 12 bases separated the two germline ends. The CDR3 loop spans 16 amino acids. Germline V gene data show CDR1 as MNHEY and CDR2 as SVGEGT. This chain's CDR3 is CASSYSGGVSTGELFF. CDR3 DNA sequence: TGTGCCAGCAGTTACTCCGGGGGAGTAAGCACCGGGGAGCTGTTTTTT.

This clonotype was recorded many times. The CDR3 reads CAWSEGAGTDTQYF. Here the CDR3 DNA reads TGTGCCTGGAGTGAGGGGGCTGGCACAGATACGCAGTATTTT. V usage is TRBV30 and J usage is TRBJ2-3, with 7 bases that match TRBD1. This CDR3 has 14 amino acids. In germline, CDR1 is GTSNPN, CDR2 SVGIG (reference sequence). Trimming took 1 base from V and 1 from J; bases not matched to a gene: 2.

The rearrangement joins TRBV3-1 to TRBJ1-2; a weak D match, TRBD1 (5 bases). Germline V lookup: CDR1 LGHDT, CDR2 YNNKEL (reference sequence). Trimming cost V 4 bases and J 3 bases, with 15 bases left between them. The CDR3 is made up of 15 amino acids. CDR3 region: CASSPRGGTDYGYTF. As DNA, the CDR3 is TGTGCCAGCAGCCCGAGGGGCGGAACTGACTATGGCTACACCTTC.